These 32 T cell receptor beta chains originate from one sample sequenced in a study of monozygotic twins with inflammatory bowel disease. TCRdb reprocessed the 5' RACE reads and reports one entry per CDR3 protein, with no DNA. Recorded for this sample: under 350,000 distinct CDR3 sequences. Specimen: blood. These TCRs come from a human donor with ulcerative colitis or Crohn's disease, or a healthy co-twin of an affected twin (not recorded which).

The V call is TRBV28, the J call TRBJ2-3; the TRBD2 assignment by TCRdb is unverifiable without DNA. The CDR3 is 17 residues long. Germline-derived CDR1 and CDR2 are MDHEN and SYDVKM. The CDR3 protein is CASIRRLAGLRTDTQYF.

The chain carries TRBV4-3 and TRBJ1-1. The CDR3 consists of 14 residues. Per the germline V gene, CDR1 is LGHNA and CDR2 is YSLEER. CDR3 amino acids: CASSQGPGRSEAFF.

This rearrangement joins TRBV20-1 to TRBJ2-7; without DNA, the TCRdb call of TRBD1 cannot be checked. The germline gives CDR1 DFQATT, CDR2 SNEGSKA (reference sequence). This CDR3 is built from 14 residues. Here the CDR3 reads CSASGGQGDGEQYF.

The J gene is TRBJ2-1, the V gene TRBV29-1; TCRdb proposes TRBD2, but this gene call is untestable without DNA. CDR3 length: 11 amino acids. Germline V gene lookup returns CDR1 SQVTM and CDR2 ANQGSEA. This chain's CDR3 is CSVGGRNEQFF.

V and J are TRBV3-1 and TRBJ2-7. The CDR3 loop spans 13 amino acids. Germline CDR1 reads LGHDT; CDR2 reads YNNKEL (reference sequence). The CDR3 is CASSQVEPYEQYF.

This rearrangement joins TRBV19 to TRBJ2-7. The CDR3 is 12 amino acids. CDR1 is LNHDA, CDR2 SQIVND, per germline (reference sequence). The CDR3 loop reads CASSIGQSEQYF.

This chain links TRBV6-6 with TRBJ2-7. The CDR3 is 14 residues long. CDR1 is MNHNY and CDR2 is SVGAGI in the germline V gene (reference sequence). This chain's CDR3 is CASLYGRNSYEQYF.

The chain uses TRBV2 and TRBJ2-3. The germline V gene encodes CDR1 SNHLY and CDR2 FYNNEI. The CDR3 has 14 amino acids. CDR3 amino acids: CASSEERYGDTQYF.

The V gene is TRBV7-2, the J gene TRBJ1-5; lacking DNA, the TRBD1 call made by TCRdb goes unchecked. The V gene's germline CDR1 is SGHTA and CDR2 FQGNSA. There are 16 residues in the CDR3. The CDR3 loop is CASSPERGSGNQPQHF.

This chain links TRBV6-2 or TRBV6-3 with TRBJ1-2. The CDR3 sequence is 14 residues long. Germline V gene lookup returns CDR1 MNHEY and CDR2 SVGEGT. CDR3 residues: CASSQSGRKRGYTF.

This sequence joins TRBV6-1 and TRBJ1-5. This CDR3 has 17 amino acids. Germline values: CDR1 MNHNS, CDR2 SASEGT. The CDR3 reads CASTRPQNGVSNQPQHF.

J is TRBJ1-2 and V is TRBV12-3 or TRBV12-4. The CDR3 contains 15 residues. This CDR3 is CASRIAKQANYGYTF.

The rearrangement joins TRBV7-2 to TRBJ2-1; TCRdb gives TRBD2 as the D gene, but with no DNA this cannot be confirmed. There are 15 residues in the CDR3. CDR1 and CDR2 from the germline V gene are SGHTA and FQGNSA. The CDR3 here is CASSLIPPRYNEQFF.

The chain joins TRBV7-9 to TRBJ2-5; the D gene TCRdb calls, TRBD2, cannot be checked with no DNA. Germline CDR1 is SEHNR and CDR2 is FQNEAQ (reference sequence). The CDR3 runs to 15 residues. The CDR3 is CASSLALAGLETQYF.

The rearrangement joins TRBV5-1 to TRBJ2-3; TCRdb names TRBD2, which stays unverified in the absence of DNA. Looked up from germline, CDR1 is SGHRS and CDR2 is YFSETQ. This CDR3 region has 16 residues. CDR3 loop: CASSLGRAASFDTQYF.

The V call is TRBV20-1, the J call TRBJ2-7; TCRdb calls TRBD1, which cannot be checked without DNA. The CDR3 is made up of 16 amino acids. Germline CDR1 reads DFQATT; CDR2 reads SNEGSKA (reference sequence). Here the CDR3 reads CSAREGFRQGASEQYF.

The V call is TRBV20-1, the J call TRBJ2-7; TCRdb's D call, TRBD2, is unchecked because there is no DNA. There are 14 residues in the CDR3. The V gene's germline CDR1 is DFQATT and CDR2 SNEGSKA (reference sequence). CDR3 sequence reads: CSASGGLLGHEQYF.

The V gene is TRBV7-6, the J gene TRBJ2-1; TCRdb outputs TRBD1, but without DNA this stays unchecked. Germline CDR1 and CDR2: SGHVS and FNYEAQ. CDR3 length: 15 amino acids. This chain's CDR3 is CASSLGLAPNNEQFF.

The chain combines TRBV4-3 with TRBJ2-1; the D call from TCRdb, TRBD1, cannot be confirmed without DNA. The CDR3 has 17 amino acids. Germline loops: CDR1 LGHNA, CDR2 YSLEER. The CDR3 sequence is CASSQAGGFSSYNEQFF.

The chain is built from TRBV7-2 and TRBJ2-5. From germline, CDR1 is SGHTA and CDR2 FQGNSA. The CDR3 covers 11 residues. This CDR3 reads CASSTKGTQYF. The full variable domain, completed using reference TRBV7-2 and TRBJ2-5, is GAGVSQSPSNKVTEKGKDVELRCDPISGHTALYWYRQSLGQGLEFLIYFQGNSAPDKSGLPSDRFSAERTGGSVSTLTIQRTQQEDSAVYLCASSTKGTQYFGPGTRLLVL.

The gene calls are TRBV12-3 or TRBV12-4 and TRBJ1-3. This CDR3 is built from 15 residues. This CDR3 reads CASRKSGSLRNTIYF.

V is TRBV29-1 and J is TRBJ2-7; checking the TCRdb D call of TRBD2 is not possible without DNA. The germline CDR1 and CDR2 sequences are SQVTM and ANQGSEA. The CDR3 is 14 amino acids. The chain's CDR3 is CSVSLAVGSYEQYF.

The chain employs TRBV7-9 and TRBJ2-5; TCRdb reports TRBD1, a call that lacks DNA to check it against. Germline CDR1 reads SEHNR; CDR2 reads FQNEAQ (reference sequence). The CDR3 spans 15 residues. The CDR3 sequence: CASSLEQGLQETQYF.

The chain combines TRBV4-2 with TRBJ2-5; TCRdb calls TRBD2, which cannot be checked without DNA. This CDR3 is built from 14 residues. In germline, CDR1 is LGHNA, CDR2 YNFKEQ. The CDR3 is CASSQLAFQETQYF.

The CDR3 here is CASSLRESKAFF. V is TRBV5-6 and J is TRBJ1-1. CDR1 and CDR2 from the germline V gene are SGHDT and YYEEEE. The CDR3 length is 12 residues.

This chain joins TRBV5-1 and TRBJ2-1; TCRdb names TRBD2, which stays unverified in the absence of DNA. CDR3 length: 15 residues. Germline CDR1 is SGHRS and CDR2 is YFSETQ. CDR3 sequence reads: CASSLAGLAGAEQFF. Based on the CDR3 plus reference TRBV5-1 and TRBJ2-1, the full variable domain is KAGVTQTPRYLIKTRGQQVTLSCSPISGHRSVSWYQQTPGQGLQFLFEYFSETQRNKGNFPGRFSGRQFSNSRSEMNVSTLELGDSALYLCASSLAGLAGAEQFFGPGTRLTVL.

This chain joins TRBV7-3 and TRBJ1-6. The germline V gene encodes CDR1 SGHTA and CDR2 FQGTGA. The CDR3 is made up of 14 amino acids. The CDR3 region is CASSLNFYNSPLHF.

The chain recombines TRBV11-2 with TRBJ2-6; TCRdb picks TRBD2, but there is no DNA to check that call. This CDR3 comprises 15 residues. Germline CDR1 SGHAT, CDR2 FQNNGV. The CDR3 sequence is CASSEGPQGANVLTF.

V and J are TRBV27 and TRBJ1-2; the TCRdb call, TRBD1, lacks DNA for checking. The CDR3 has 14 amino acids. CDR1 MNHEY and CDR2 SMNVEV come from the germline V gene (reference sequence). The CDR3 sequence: CASRPGTGATLYTF.

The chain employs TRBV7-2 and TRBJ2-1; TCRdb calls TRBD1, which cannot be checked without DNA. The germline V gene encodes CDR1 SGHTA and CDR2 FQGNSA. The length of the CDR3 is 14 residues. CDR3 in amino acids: CASSLGTGGDEQFF.

This CDR3 is CASSLAHTSADTQYF. This sequence joins TRBV7-2 and TRBJ2-3. Germline CDR1 and CDR2: SGHTA and FQGNSA. CDR3 length: 15 residues.

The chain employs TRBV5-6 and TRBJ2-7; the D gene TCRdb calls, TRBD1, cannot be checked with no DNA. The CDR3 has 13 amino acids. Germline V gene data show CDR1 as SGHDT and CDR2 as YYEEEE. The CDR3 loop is CASSFPGSHEQYF. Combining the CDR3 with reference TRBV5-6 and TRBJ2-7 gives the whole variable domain DAGVTQSPTHLIKTRGQQVTLRCSPKSGHDTVSWYQQALGQGPQFIFQYYEEEERQRGNFPDRFSGHQFPNYSSELNVNALLLGDSALYLCASSFPGSHEQYFGPGTRLTVT.